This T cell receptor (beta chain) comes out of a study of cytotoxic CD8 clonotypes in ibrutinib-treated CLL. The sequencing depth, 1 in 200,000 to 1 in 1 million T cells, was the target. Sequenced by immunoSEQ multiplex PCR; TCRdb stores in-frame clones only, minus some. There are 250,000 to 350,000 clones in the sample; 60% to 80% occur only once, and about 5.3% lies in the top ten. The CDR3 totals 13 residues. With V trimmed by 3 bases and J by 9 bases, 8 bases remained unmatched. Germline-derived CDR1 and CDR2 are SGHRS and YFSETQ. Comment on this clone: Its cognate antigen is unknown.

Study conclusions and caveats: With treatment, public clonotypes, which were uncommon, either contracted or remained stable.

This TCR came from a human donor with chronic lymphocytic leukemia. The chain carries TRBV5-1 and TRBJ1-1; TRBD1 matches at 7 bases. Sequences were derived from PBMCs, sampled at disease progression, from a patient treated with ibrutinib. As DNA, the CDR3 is TGCGCCAGCAGCTATCCAGGGGGGGAAAAAGCTTTCTTT. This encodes CASSYPGGEKAFF. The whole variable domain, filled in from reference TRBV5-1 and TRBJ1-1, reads KAGVTQTPRYLIKTRGQQVTLSCSPISGHRSVSWYQQTPGQGLQFLFEYFSETQRNKGNFPGRFSGRQFSNSRSEMNVSTLELGDSALYLCASSYPGGEKAFFGQGTRLTVV.